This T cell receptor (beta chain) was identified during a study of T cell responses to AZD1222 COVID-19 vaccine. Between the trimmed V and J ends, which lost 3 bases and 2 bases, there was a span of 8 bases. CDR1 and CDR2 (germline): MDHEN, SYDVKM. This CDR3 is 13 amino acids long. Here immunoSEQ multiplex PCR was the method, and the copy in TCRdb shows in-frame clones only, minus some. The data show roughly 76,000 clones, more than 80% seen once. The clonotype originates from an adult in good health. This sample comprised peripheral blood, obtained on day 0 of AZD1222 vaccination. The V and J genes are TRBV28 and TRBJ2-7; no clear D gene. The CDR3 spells CASSFSGPYEQYF. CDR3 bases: TGTGCCAGCAGTTTTTCCGGCCCCTACGAGCAGTACTTC.